These 17 T cell receptor beta chains came from one sample sequenced in a study of CD8+ T cells in alopecia areata. RNA extraction and reverse transcription yielded cDNA as sequencing template. Produced via immunoSEQ multiplex PCR; TCRdb's table is partial and in-frame only. This table has roughly 190,000 clones, roughly 60% appearing once. Specified treatment: oral pan-JAK inhibitor, 5-10 mg twice daily. The sample here was CD4+ T cells sorted from blood, taken at week 24, from a patient treated with tofacitinib. The receptor set was obtained from a human donor with alopecia areata.

The chain has TRBV27 and TRBJ2-5; TRBD1 matches at 9 bases. This CDR3 contains 14 residues. Germline CDR1 reads MNHEY; CDR2 reads SMNVEV (reference sequence). V dropped 4 bases and J dropped 6; count of bases not matched to a gene: 6. DNA for the CDR3: TGTGCCAGCAGTTCCCGAGGACAGGGGAAGACCCAGTACTTC. This encodes CASSSRGQGKTQYF.

V usage is TRBV5-1 and J usage is TRBJ2-2; no clear D gene. The CDR3 totals 17 residues. Trimming removed 0 bases at V and 0 bases at J, with 12 bases between. Germline V gene sequence: CDR1 SGHRS, CDR2 YFSETQ. DNA of the CDR3: TGCGCCAGCAGCTTGGGACGGACGAATTCGAACACCGGGGAGCTGTTTTTT. Its protein is CASSLGRTNSNTGELFF. Filled out from reference TRBV5-1 and TRBJ2-2, the complete variable domain reads KAGVTQTPRYLIKTRGQQVTLSCSPISGHRSVSWYQQTPGQGLQFLFEYFSETQRNKGNFPGRFSGRQFSNSRSEMNVSTLELGDSALYLCASSLGRTNSNTGELFFGEGSRLTVL.

The rearrangement links TRBV30 to TRBJ2-7; TRBD1 agrees at 8 bases. This CDR3 has 14 amino acids. V shed 2 bases and J 3 bases; nucleotides not matched to a gene: 6. Germline V lookup: CDR1 GTSNPN, CDR2 SVGIG (reference sequence). The CDR3 sequence: CAWSRTGTLYEQYF. CDR3 DNA: TGTGCCTGGAGTCGGACAGGGACCCTCTACGAGCAGTACTTC. The full variable domain, completed using reference TRBV30 and TRBJ2-7, is SQTIHQWPATLVQPVGSPLSLECTVEGTSNPNLYWYRQAAGRGLQLLFYSVGIGQISSEVPQNLSASRPQDRQFILSSKKLLLSDSGFYLCAWSRTGTLYEQYFGPGTRLTVT.

This clone showed up just a few times. The CDR3 reads CASSTYRGTEAFF. Here the CDR3 DNA reads TGTGCCAGCAGTACGTACAGGGGCACTGAAGCTTTCTTT. V is TRBV27 and J is TRBJ1-1; 7 nucleotides agree with TRBD1. Unmatched junction bases numbered 4, after V lost 5 bases and J lost 4 bases. Germline CDR1 reads MNHEY; CDR2 reads SMNVEV (reference sequence). The CDR3 spans 13 residues.

The chain carries TRBV25-1 and TRBJ2-2, with 7 bases that match TRBD1. The trim removed 7 bases at V and 1 base at J, leaving 9 bases unmatched. This CDR3 spans 16 amino acids. Per the germline V gene, CDR1 is MGHDK and CDR2 is SYGVNS. CDR3: CASTIGTALNTGELFF. The CDR3 region has the DNA TGTGCCAGCACTATAGGGACAGCTTTGAACACCGGGGAGCTGTTTTTT.

This chain connects TRBV9 to TRBJ1-5; D is possibly TRBD1 (6 bases). The CDR3 is made up of 15 amino acids. Trimming removed 0 bases at V and 3 bases at J, with 10 bases between. Germline V lookup: CDR1 SGDLS, CDR2 YYNGEE. CDR3 sequence (DNA): TGTGCCAGCAGCGTAGATGGACAGCCCAATCAGCCCCAGCATTTT. Translating it yields CASSVDGQPNQPQHF.

The V and J genes are TRBV2 and TRBJ2-1; D unresolved. CDR1 and CDR2 from the germline V gene are SNHLY and FYNNEI. Trimming removed 4 bases from V and 6 bases from J, with 10 bases in between. CDR3 length: 13 residues. The CDR3 DNA sequence: TGTGCCAGCAGTGCCCTAGTCGTCAATGAGCAGTTCTTC. This sequence encodes CASSALVVNEQFF.

V is TRBV4-2 and J is TRBJ2-2; 9 positions match TRBD1. Germline loops: CDR1 LGHNA, CDR2 YNFKEQ. V lost 8 bases to trimming and J lost 4 bases; unmatched junction nucleotides: 8. This CDR3 has 15 amino acids. CDR3 nucleotide sequence: TGTGCCAGCGACCCCGGGACAGGGTCCACCGGGGAGCTGTTTTTT. Translating gives CASDPGTGSTGELFF.

This clone was found once. J is TRBJ1-4 and V is TRBV9; D is uncertain. The CDR3 spans 16 residues. The germline gives CDR1 SGDLS, CDR2 YYNGEE. V was clipped by 4 bases and J by 4 bases, with 17 bases between them. CDR3 coding DNA: TGTGCCAGCAGCCTCGAAACCGGGATCGGTAATGAAAAACTGTTTTTT. The encoded protein is CASSLETGIGNEKLFF.

There are a few counts of this clone. The rearrangement links TRBV29-1 to TRBJ1-1; D unresolved. V lost 4 bases and J lost 0, with 9 bases in between. This CDR3 region has 13 residues. CDR1 and CDR2 from the germline V gene are SQVTM and ANQGSEA. As DNA, the CDR3 is TGCAGCGTTGTTACCAGAATGAACACTGAAGCTTTCTTT. Its translation: CSVVTRMNTEAFF.

The chain employs TRBV30 and TRBJ1-1; the match to TRBD1 covers 7 bases. CDR3 length: 13 residues. The J segment lost 4 bases and the V segment lost 5 bases, leaving 7 bases of the junction unmatched. The V gene's germline CDR1 is GTSNPN and CDR2 SVGIG (reference sequence). The DNA for the CDR3 is TGTGCCTGGGCCAATGCAGGGGGCACTGAAGCTTTCTTT. Encoded protein: CAWANAGGTEAFF.

The J gene is TRBJ1-2, the V gene TRBV6-5; no clear D gene. Looked up from germline, CDR1 is MNHEY and CDR2 is SVGAGI. CDR3 length: 13 amino acids. V was trimmed by 6 bases and J by 6 bases, leaving 14 bases between them. This CDR3 is CASRPRRTDGYTF. DNA for the CDR3: TGTGCCAGCAGACCACGGCGGACGGATGGCTACACCTTC.

This sequence joins TRBV15 and TRBJ1-2; D is unclear. CDR3 length: 14 amino acids. V was pared by 2 bases and J by 3 bases, with 10 bases between. Germline V gene data show CDR1 as LNHNV and CDR2 as YYDKDF (reference sequence). The CDR3 loop reads CATSRTKEDYGYTF. As DNA, the CDR3 is TGTGCCACCAGCAGAACCAAGGAGGACTATGGCTACACCTTC.

The chain has TRBV29-1 and TRBJ2-1; 11 bases map to TRBD2. V lost 7 bases to trimming and J lost 5 bases; unmatched junction nucleotides: 4. This CDR3 spans 13 amino acids. Per the germline V gene, CDR1 is SQVTM and CDR2 is ANQGSEA. The CDR3 protein is CSAPSGGNNEQFF. CDR3 bases: TGCAGCGCGCCTAGCGGGGGGAACAATGAGCAGTTCTTC.

This clone was picked up a small number of times. The CDR3 coding sequence is TGTGCCAGCAGTTTCATCCTCGGGGAGCTGTTTTTT. Translated: CASSFILGELFF. The chain joins TRBV27 to TRBJ2-2; no reliable D call. The germline V gene has CDR1 MNHEY and CDR2 SMNVEV (reference sequence). The CDR3 is made up of 12 amino acids. V was trimmed by 3 bases and J by 7 bases, leaving 6 bases between them.

This chain links TRBV25-1 with TRBJ2-7, with TRBD1 matching 7 bases. After removal of 3 bases from V and 3 bases from J, the junction contained 8 bases not matched to a gene. CDR1 is MGHDK, CDR2 SYGVNS, per germline. CDR3 length: 15 residues. The CDR3 loop reads CASSETGPRLYEQYF. DNA of the CDR3: TGTGCCAGCAGTGAGACAGGGCCAAGGCTCTACGAGCAGTACTTC.

About this clone itself: Other nucleotide sequences in the sample specify the same CDR3. The chain carries TRBV5-1 and TRBJ2-3; tentative D call: TRBD1 (5 bases). Germline-derived CDR1 and CDR2 are SGHRS and YFSETQ. V was clipped by 0 bases and J by 1 base, with 6 bases between them. The CDR3 is 14 amino acids. The chain's CDR3 is CASSLGGGTDTQYF. The CDR3, as DNA: TGCGCCAGCAGCTTGGGGGGCGGCACAGATACGCAGTATTTT. Supplemented by reference TRBV5-1 and TRBJ2-3, the full variable domain reads KAGVTQTPRYLIKTRGQQVTLSCSPISGHRSVSWYQQTPGQGLQFLFEYFSETQRNKGNFPGRFSGRQFSNSRSEMNVSTLELGDSALYLCASSLGGGTDTQYFGPGTRLTVL.